This TCR beta chain was retrieved from a study of Ad26.COV2.S vaccination and SARS-CoV-2 variants. Germline CDR1 is SGHTA and CDR2 is FQGNSA. CDR3 length: 15 amino acids. V shed 1 base and J 4 bases; nucleotides not matched to a gene: 4. This clone was counted between two and nine times. The antigen is unknown. The sample's treatment: 19 received Ad26.COV2.S at low or high dose, single or two shots; about 5 received placebo; per-sample allocation not given. All samples were drawn on day 63, counting from the first vaccine or placebo injection. Whole-study results and caveats: Vaccine and placebo recipients had similar non-spike TCR breadth. Overall T cell responses may have been underestimated by the analyses of TCR breadth and depth.

Assay used: immunoSEQ multiplex PCR; TCRdb lists only in-frame clones, some missing. The data hold about 680,000 clones, with roughly 90% observed a single time. The clonotype was recovered from a person aged 18-60 years who received the Ad26.COV2.S COVID-19 vaccine or a placebo. The chain couples TRBV7-2 to TRBJ2-7; 10 positions agree with TRBD1. The source material was peripheral blood, sampled in a trial of Ad26.COV2.S vaccine versus placebo. CDR3 nucleotides: TGTGCCAGCAGCTTAGATAGGACAGGGGGTTACGAGCAGTACTTC. Its translation is CASSLDRTGGYEQYF.